Following are 3 T cell receptor beta chains from one sample sequenced in a study of T-cell memory formation after mild COVID-19. TCRdb used MiXCR to reprocess the 5' RACE reads, holding one entry per CDR3 protein. The sample yields about 57,000 distinct CDR3 sequences, 10% to 15% seen once. Sequenced sample: PBMCs or a T cell subset sorted from them (not recorded which). The source is a man between 18 and 29 years old who had mild COVID-19 (a few samples of this study predate the infection). Cell type and time point are not known.

The chain combines TRBV5-4 with TRBJ1-1; no clear D. The CDR3 spans 14 residues. Trimming removed 2 bases at V and 5 bases at J, with 13 bases between. CDR1 is SGHNT, CDR2 YYREEE, per germline (reference sequence). The CDR3 nucleotides read TGTGCCAGCAGCTTAGACGGTGGAGGGACTGAAGCTTTCTTT. Protein sequence: CASSLDGGGTEAFF.

The V gene is TRBV5-6, the J gene TRBJ2-5; possibly TRBD1 for D (5 bases). Deletions cut 5 bases from V and 5 bases from J, with 13 bases between. This CDR3 contains 13 residues. The V gene's germline CDR1 is SGHDT and CDR2 YYEEEE. CDR3 bases: TGTGCCAGCAGGCTTCTGCAGGGTGAGACCCAGTACTTC. This translates into CASRLLQGETQYF.

This clonotype was counted only a few times. V and J are TRBV6-2 or TRBV6-3 and TRBJ2-7; D is uncertain. Germline values: CDR1 MNHEY, CDR2 SVGEGT. The germline V and J ends were trimmed by 4 bases and 5 bases, with 12 bases remaining between them. CDR3 length: 13 residues. The CDR3 is CASSWGERHEQYV. The CDR3 DNA sequence: TGTGCCAGCAGTTGGGGTGAGAGACACGAGCAGTACGTC.